Below, 32 T cell receptor beta chains from the same sample are listed, as sequenced in a study of vaccination and CD4 T cells after COVID-19. Indicated treatment: roughly nine-day PBMC culture with coronavirus spike peptide pools or control peptides (ViraFEST assay). Scientists ran DNA taken from cultured CD4+ T cells through the Oncomine TCR Beta short-read assay for sequencing. TCRdb analysed the PCR reads with MiXCR anew, one entry per CDR3 protein. The table includes roughly 16,000 distinct CDR3 sequences, more than 25% detected once. Their antigens are not known. The material sequenced was cultured CD4+ T cells from blood. These receptors came from a human donor with COVID-19.

The chain uses TRBV6-2 or TRBV6-3 and TRBJ1-2; 9 bases align to TRBD1. V was pared by 4 bases and J by 5 bases, with 5 bases of the junction left unmatched. Germline loops: CDR1 MNHEY, CDR2 SVGEGT. The CDR3 has 14 residues. The CDR3 DNA reads as TGTGCCAGCAGTTCGCCAGGACAGGGGTATGGCTACACCTTC. Translated: CASSSPGQGYGYTF.

The CDR3: CASSYRAGTNYGYTF. DNA of the CDR3: TGTGCCAGCAGCTATCGGGCAGGGACGAACTATGGCTACACCTTC. The gene calls are TRBV7-2 and TRBJ1-2, with D maybe TRBD1 (5 bases). This CDR3 has 15 amino acids. From germline, CDR1 is SGHTA and CDR2 FQGNSA. V was cut by 4 bases and J by 2 bases, with 14 bases left in between.

The sample holds a few counts of this clonotype. The chain recombines TRBV9 with TRBJ1-5; D is unresolved. Germline-derived CDR1 and CDR2 are SGDLS and YYNGEE. The V end lost 4 bases, the J end lost 7 bases, and 12 bases lay between the germline ends. This CDR3 comprises 13 residues. The DNA of the CDR3 is TGTGCCAGCAGCCCCACCCTAGGGCAGCCCCAGCATTTT. Protein: CASSPTLGQPQHF.

The gene calls are TRBV19 and TRBJ1-2; D not resolved. CDR3 size: 12 residues. V was cut by 3 bases and J by 8 bases, with 10 bases left in between. Germline assignment: CDR1 LNHDA and CDR2 SQIVND (reference sequence). CDR3 residues: CASSIVKGGYTF. The CDR3 nucleotides read TGTGCCAGTAGTATTGTGAAGGGAGGCTACACCTTC.

This clonotype was seen a handful of times. This sequence joins TRBV11-3 and TRBJ2-7; 11 bases match TRBD1. Per the germline V gene, CDR1 is SGHNT and CDR2 is YENEEA. The CDR3 has 17 residues. The junction had 12 bases not matched to a gene; V was cut back by 5 bases and J by 3 bases. CDR3 amino acids: CASSPGTGTGGVYEQYF. DNA of the CDR3: TGTGCCAGCAGCCCAGGAACTGGGACAGGGGGTGTCTACGAGCAGTACTTC. Supplemented by reference TRBV11-3 and TRBJ2-7, the full variable domain reads EAGVVQSPRYKIIEKKQPVAFWCNPISGHNTLYWYLQNLGQGPELLIRYENEEAVDDSQLPKDRFSAERLKGVDSTLKIQPAELGDSAVYLCASSPGTGTGGVYEQYFGPGTRLTVT.

This chain connects TRBV19 to TRBJ2-2; 10 bases fit TRBD2. Trimming took 5 bases from V and 6 from J; bases not matched to a gene: 9. This CDR3 region has 16 residues. Germline values: CDR1 LNHDA, CDR2 SQIVND (reference sequence). The CDR3, as DNA: TGTGCCAGTAGTCTGAGAGCGGGGGGGCATTCCGGGGAGCTGTTTTTT. Translated, it gives CASSLRAGGHSGELFF.

The V and J genes are TRBV20-1 and TRBJ2-3, with D unclear. The CDR3 spans 14 residues. The V gene's germline CDR1 is DFQATT and CDR2 SNEGSKA (reference sequence). The CDR3 DNA reads as TGCAGCTCGAGACCCATACGGAGCACAGATACGCAGTATTTT. The encoded protein is CSSRPIRSTDTQYF.

This clonotype was recorded a few times. This chain connects TRBV2 to TRBJ2-7; 8 bases map to TRBD1. The CDR3 is 15 amino acids. Trimming removed 8 bases from V and 0 bases from J; junction bases left unmatched: 9. Germline V gene sequence: CDR1 SNHLY, CDR2 FYNNEI. CDR3 region: CASLRTGRSSYEQYF. Written as DNA, the CDR3 is TGTGCCAGCCTCAGGACAGGGAGGAGCTCCTACGAGCAGTACTTC.

This clonotype has just a few counts. The chain recombines TRBV6-5 with TRBJ1-1; D not resolved. The V gene lost 6 bases and the J gene lost 8 bases, with 13 bases spanning the gap. Germline values: CDR1 MNHEY, CDR2 SVGAGI. The CDR3 covers 12 residues. This CDR3 reads CASSYPTGEAFF. The DNA of the CDR3 is TGTGCCAGCAGCTACCCCACGGGGGAAGCTTTCTTT.

The rearrangement uses TRBV20-1 and TRBJ2-7; TRBD2 might be the D (5 bases). This CDR3 has 15 amino acids. The germline V and J ends were trimmed by 4 bases and 0 bases, with 16 bases remaining between them. Germline V gives CDR1 DFQATT, CDR2 SNEGSKA (reference sequence). CDR3 in amino acids: CSAIERRASSYEQYF. The DNA for the CDR3 is TGCAGTGCTATTGAACGGCGGGCGAGCTCCTACGAGCAGTACTTC.

This rearrangement joins TRBV19 to TRBJ1-2; D may be TRBD1 (5 bases). The CDR3 extends over 15 amino acids. CDR1 and CDR2 from the germline V gene are LNHDA and SQIVND (reference sequence). V shed 4 bases and J shed 5 bases, with 17 bases lying between them. The CDR3 is CASSTPGILEYGYTF. CDR3 DNA: TGTGCCAGTAGTACCCCAGGGATTCTCGAGTATGGCTACACCTTC.

The chain recombines TRBV24-1 with TRBJ2-5, with a possible D match to TRBD1 (5 bases). The CDR3 has 15 residues. V was shortened by 3 bases and J by 5 bases, with 15 bases between the two germline ends. Germline CDR1 is KGHDR and CDR2 is SFDVKD. The CDR3 bases are TGTGCCACCAGTGATCCGGGCAGGGATAGGGAGACCCAGTACTTC. As protein: CATSDPGRDRETQYF.

The chain is built from TRBV19 and TRBJ2-4; no firm D call. The V gene lost 8 bases and the J gene lost 6 bases, with 17 bases spanning the gap. The length of the CDR3 is 14 residues. The germline gives CDR1 LNHDA, CDR2 SQIVND (reference sequence). CDR3 region: CASGLVPGANIQYF. In nucleotides, the CDR3 is TGTGCCAGTGGGCTTGTTCCAGGCGCAAACATTCAGTACTTC.

The chain uses TRBV12-3 or TRBV12-4 and TRBJ2-5; 8 bases map to TRBD1. This CDR3 is 14 amino acids long. The trim removed 4 bases at V and 7 bases at J, leaving 8 bases unmatched. The CDR3 bases are TGTGCCAGCAGTTCTCAGGGGGCGGACGGGACCCAGTACTTC. Its translation is CASSSQGADGTQYF.

This clonotype is medium-sized within its sample. V usage is TRBV7-8 and J usage is TRBJ1-6, with D hard to call. The CDR3 loop spans 18 amino acids. V was shortened by 2 bases and J by 3 bases, with 17 bases between the two germline ends. Germline CDR1 SGHVS, CDR2 FQNEAQ. DNA of the CDR3: TGTGCCAGCAGCTTAAACAGAAAGCCGAACATCTATAATTCACCCCTCCACTTT. Its protein is CASSLNRKPNIYNSPLHF.

On this clonotype: This is likely a read error, given that the CDR3 carries no conserved phenylalanine or tryptophan at its end. J is TRBJ1-2 and V is TRBV6-1; D ambiguous. The CDR3 loop spans 13 amino acids. The V gene lost 4 bases and the J gene lost 0 bases, with 6 bases spanning the gap. Germline V CDR1 and CDR2: MNHNS, SASEGT. The CDR3, as DNA: TGTGCCAGCAGTGTTAAGTCTAACTATGGCTACACCATC. This codes for CASSVKSNYGYTI.

This chain links TRBV30 with TRBJ1-1; 7 nucleotides align to TRBD1. CDR3 size: 14 residues. With 2 bases clipped from V and 3 bases from J, the junction kept 6 bases outside the gene matches. The germline CDR1 and CDR2 sequences are GTSNPN and SVGIG (reference sequence). The CDR3 here is CAWSQGGSDTEAFF. The CDR3 nucleotides are TGTGCCTGGAGTCAGGGGGGGTCGGACACTGAAGCTTTCTTT.

The J gene is TRBJ2-1, the V gene TRBV2; 10 bases map to TRBD2. Germline V gene sequence: CDR1 SNHLY, CDR2 FYNNEI. This CDR3 is built from 15 residues. V gave up 3 bases and J gave up 4 bases; unmatched junction bases: 3. The CDR3 bases are TGTGCCAGCAGTGACATTAGCGGGGGGTACAATGAGCAGTTCTTC. Translated: CASSDISGGYNEQFF.

This chain uses TRBV19 with TRBJ1-2; TRBD1 aligns across 10 bases. Germline values: CDR1 LNHDA, CDR2 SQIVND (reference sequence). This CDR3 comprises 14 residues. Trimming cost V 4 bases and J 3 bases; bases outside gene matches: 2. The CDR3: CASSTTGGDYGYTF. DNA for the CDR3: TGTGCCAGTAGTACGACAGGGGGCGACTATGGCTACACCTTC.

The V and J genes are TRBV18 and TRBJ1-1; a possible D gene is TRBD1 (5 bases). The CDR3 extends over 15 amino acids. The V gene lost 3 bases and the J gene lost 1 base, with 12 bases spanning the gap. CDR1 is KGHSH and CDR2 is LQKENI in the germline V gene. The CDR3 reads CASSPARTGNTEAFF. For the CDR3, the DNA is TGTGCCAGCTCACCGGCCCGCACAGGGAACACTGAAGCTTTCTTT. The entire variable domain, with the rest obtained from reference TRBV18 and TRBJ1-1, is as follows: NAGVMQNPRHLVRRRGQEARLRCSPMKGHSHVYWYRQLPEEGLKFMVYLQKENIIDESGMPKERFSAEFPKEGPSILRIQQVVRGDSAAYFCASSPARTGNTEAFFGQGTRLTVV.

This clonotype has more than one count but fewer than ten. The rearrangement joins TRBV19 to TRBJ1-4; D is undetermined. This CDR3 has 14 residues. The germline V gene has CDR1 LNHDA and CDR2 SQIVND (reference sequence). V gave up 6 bases and J gave up 8 bases, with 16 bases separating them. CDR3 loop: CASSPGAGREKLFF. The CDR3 DNA follows: TGTGCCAGTAGCCCGGGAGCAGGCCGAGAAAAACTGTTTTTT.

The sample holds a few counts of this clonotype. J is TRBJ1-5 and V is TRBV18, with D possibly being TRBD1 (5 bases). There are 13 residues in the CDR3. The V and J ends lost 3 bases and 7 bases respectively, with 10 bases between them. Germline CDR1 KGHSH, CDR2 LQKENI. The CDR3 protein is CASSPTRDQPQHF. The CDR3 DNA reads TGTGCCAGCTCACCTACGCGGGACCAGCCCCAGCATTTT.

J is TRBJ1-1 and V is TRBV9, with D maybe TRBD1 (5 bases). Germline values: CDR1 SGDLS, CDR2 YYNGEE. V dropped 0 bases and J dropped 4 bases, with 13 bases sitting between them. This CDR3 region has 15 residues. CDR3 DNA sequence: TGTGCCAGCAGCGTAGTAGGGGCTCAAGGCACTGAAGCTTTCTTT. It is translated as CASSVVGAQGTEAFF.

This clonotype was found a few times. The chain combines TRBV7-2 with TRBJ1-2; TRBD1 aligns across 9 bases. The CDR3 extends over 13 amino acids. Germline V gene lookup returns CDR1 SGHTA and CDR2 FQGNSA. The V gene end was trimmed by 5 bases and the J gene end by 6 bases; junction bases not matched to a gene: 4. The CDR3 loop is CASSQDRGHGYTF. In DNA, the CDR3 is TGTGCCAGCAGCCAGGACAGGGGACATGGCTACACCTTC.

This clonotype has a handful of counts. The chain recombines TRBV20-1 with TRBJ1-2; D ambiguous. The CDR3 is made up of 14 amino acids. From germline, CDR1 is DFQATT and CDR2 SNEGSKA (reference sequence). V lost 2 bases, J lost 8 bases, and 18 bases lay in between. The CDR3 is CSARPTGVLSGYTF. CDR3 in DNA: TGCAGTGCTAGACCTACCGGGGTCCTCTCAGGCTACACCTTC.

This clonotype was seen a few times. The chain carries TRBV28 and TRBJ1-2; the D is unclear. V lost 6 bases and J 8 bases, leaving 16 bases between the germline ends. CDR3 length: 13 residues. Germline lookup yields CDR1 MDHEN and CDR2 SYDVKM. CDR3 in DNA: TGTGCCAGCAGAGGGCTGTTAGCCTCAGGCTACACCTTC. It is translated as CASRGLLASGYTF.

The chain carries TRBV28 and TRBJ1-4; TRBD1 is a possible D gene (5 bases). Germline V CDR1 and CDR2: MDHEN, SYDVKM. The CDR3 sequence is 16 residues long. Deletions cut 6 bases from V and 8 bases from J, with 22 bases between. The CDR3 bases are TGTGCCAGCAGGCCCTCCCTTGGGCAGGGATACGAAAAACTGTTTTTT. Its protein product is CASRPSLGQGYEKLFF. The full variable domain, its missing parts supplied by reference TRBV28 and TRBJ1-4, is DVKVTQSSRYLVKRTGEKVFLECVQDMDHENMFWYRQDPGLGLRLIYFSYDVKMKEKGDIPEGYSVSREKKERFSLILESASTNQTSMYLCASRPSLGQGYEKLFFGSGTQLSVL.

The chain employs TRBV5-5 and TRBJ1-5; 7 bases are a match to TRBD1. The germline gives CDR1 SGHKS, CDR2 YYEKEE (reference sequence). The CDR3 extends over 14 amino acids. Unmatched junction bases numbered 8, after V lost 5 bases and J lost 6 bases. The DNA for the CDR3 is TGTGCCAGCAGACCCAACCGGGACAGTCAGCCCCAGCATTTT. This gives the protein CASRPNRDSQPQHF. Combining the CDR3 with reference TRBV5-5 and TRBJ1-5 gives the whole variable domain DAGVTQSPTHLIKTRGQQVTLRCSPISGHKSVSWYQQVLGQGPQFIFQYYEKEERGRGNFPDRFSARQFPNYSSELNVNALLLGDSALYLCASRPNRDSQPQHFGDGTRLSIL.

The rearrangement links TRBV27 to TRBJ2-7, with 8 bases matching TRBD1. Germline-derived CDR1 and CDR2 are MNHEY and SMNVEV (reference sequence). The CDR3 spans 14 residues. With V trimmed by 1 base and J by 3 bases, 2 bases remained unmatched. The CDR3 region is CASSLWTGRYEQYF. CDR3 DNA: TGTGCCAGCAGTTTATGGACAGGGCGCTACGAGCAGTACTTC.

V usage is TRBV27 and J usage is TRBJ2-1; 8 nucleotides match TRBD2. The CDR3 contains 16 residues. J lost 3 bases, V lost 6 bases, and 10 bases had no gene match. Germline CDR1 is MNHEY and CDR2 is SMNVEV (reference sequence). CDR3 sequence: CASSQVSGGLYNEQFF. The CDR3, as DNA: TGTGCCAGCAGCCAAGTAAGCGGGGGCCTCTACAATGAGCAGTTCTTC.

This clonotype turned up a few times. This chain connects TRBV6-2 or TRBV6-3 to TRBJ2-7; the D is unclear. The CDR3 spans 12 residues. Germline V gene data show CDR1 as MNHEY and CDR2 as SVGEGT. V was pared by 8 bases and J by 3 bases, with 11 bases between. The DNA for the CDR3 is TGTGCCAGCGGGGAAGGGTACTACGAGCAGTACTTC. Amino acids: CASGEGYYEQYF.

This clonotype was seen a few times. The rearrangement joins TRBV11-2 to TRBJ1-2, with TRBD1 matching 7 bases. The CDR3 spans 14 residues. The germline V gene encodes CDR1 SGHAT and CDR2 FQNNGV. V shed 5 bases, J shed 8 bases, and the junction held 11 bases outside the gene matches. The CDR3, as DNA: TGTGCCAGCAGCACGACAGGGAACCCCTTCGGCTACACCTTC. Its translation is CASSTTGNPFGYTF.